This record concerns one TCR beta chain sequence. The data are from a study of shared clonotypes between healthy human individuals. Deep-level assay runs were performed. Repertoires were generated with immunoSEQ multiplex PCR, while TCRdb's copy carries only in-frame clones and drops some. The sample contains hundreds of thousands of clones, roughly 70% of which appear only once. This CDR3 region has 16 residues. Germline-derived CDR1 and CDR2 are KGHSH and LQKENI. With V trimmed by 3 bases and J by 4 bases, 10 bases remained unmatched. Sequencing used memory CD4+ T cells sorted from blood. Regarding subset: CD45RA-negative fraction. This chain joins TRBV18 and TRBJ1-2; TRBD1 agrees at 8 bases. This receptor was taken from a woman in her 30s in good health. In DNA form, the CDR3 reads TGTGCCAGCTCACCTCAGGCAGGGGGCTTCCCCTATGGCTACACCTTC. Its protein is CASSPQAGGFPYGYTF.